This T cell receptor (beta chain) is from a study of cytomegalovirus exposure and HLA in healthy donors. Study results and caveats: The investigators catalogued 164 TCR beta chains as cytomegalovirus-associated.

This clone was seen many times. Its antigen is unidentified. From the 120-subject validation cohort, which was separate from the roughly 610-subject first cohort, the donors were drawn. Germline CDR1 is SQVTM and CDR2 is ANQGSEA. The CDR3 is made up of 13 amino acids. The V gene lost 6 bases and the J gene lost 0 bases, with 6 bases spanning the gap. The table came from immunoSEQ multiplex PCR; TCRdb's copy has only in-frame clones and leaves some out. This table holds about 150,000 clones, 85% to 90% found once. This sequence joins TRBV29-1 and TRBJ1-6; no reliable D call. The sequencing input was PBMCs. This TCR derives from a woman aged 30 to 39 in good health and CMV-seropositive. CDR3 sequence (DNA): TGCAGCGTGCGTGGCTCCTATAATTCACCCCTCCACTTT. Its translation is CSVRGSYNSPLHF.